The clone carrying this TCR beta chain was picked up a small number of times. Its antigen remains unknown. TCRdb redid the calling of the 5' RACE reads with MiXCR, one entry per CDR3 protein. This sample yields some 600,000 distinct CDR3 sequences, of which over 9% are seen a single time; under 15% belongs to the top ten. The source of the sample is a study of T cells after yellow fever vaccination. Study outcomes and limitations: Just a small share of clonotypes turned up in the CD4 compartment as well as the CD8 compartment.

Sequencing was performed on PBMCs, taken on the day of the yellow fever booster vaccination. The sequence derives from a young man who received the YFV17D yellow fever vaccine.

CDR3: CSAGSPPPDTQYF. CDR3 in DNA: TGCAGTGCGGGGAGCCCCCCCCCAGATACGCAGTATTTT. The chain combines TRBV20-1 with TRBJ2-3; perhaps TRBD2 as D (5 bases). This CDR3 contains 13 residues. V shed 6 bases and J shed 4 bases, with 14 bases lying between them. Germline lookup yields CDR1 DFQATT and CDR2 SNEGSKA (reference sequence).